This T cell receptor beta chain is drawn from a study of prognosis after radiotherapy for stage I lung cancer. Study information: Enrolled patients had stage I non-small cell lung cancer and entered the cohort between early 2018 and January 2019. In 3 to 5 fractions, radiotherapy was administered as SBRT with a biologically effective dose of at least 100 Gy.

Trimming removed 0 bases at V and 9 bases at J, with 9 bases between. Germline V gene lookup returns CDR1 SGHVS and CDR2 FQNEAQ. The CDR3 consists of 13 residues. The authors amplified TCR beta CDR3 from genomic DNA using two-round multiplex PCR. During first-round PCR, primers specific to each TRBV and TRBJ gene were used. TCRdb passed the multiplex PCR reads through MiXCR, listing each CDR3 protein once. The table lists fewer than 35,000 distinct CDR3 sequences, about 43% of them singletons. About this clonotype itself: Its antigen is unknown.

Notes on the study in general: Among patients who developed distant metastases, Shannon entropy after stereotactic body radiation therapy was lower. Gene usage of TRBV and TRBJ reportedly differed between patients with and without metastases.

The material sequenced was PBMCs, taken before or after stereotactic body radiation therapy (not recorded which). The chain couples TRBV7-8 to TRBJ2-1, with a tentative D call TRBD1 (5 bases). The TCR was taken from a donor aged 50 or older with non-small cell lung cancer. CDR3 sequence reads: CASSLAQGVEQFF. The DNA of the CDR3 is TGTGCCAGCAGCTTAGCGCAAGGGGTTGAGCAGTTCTTC.